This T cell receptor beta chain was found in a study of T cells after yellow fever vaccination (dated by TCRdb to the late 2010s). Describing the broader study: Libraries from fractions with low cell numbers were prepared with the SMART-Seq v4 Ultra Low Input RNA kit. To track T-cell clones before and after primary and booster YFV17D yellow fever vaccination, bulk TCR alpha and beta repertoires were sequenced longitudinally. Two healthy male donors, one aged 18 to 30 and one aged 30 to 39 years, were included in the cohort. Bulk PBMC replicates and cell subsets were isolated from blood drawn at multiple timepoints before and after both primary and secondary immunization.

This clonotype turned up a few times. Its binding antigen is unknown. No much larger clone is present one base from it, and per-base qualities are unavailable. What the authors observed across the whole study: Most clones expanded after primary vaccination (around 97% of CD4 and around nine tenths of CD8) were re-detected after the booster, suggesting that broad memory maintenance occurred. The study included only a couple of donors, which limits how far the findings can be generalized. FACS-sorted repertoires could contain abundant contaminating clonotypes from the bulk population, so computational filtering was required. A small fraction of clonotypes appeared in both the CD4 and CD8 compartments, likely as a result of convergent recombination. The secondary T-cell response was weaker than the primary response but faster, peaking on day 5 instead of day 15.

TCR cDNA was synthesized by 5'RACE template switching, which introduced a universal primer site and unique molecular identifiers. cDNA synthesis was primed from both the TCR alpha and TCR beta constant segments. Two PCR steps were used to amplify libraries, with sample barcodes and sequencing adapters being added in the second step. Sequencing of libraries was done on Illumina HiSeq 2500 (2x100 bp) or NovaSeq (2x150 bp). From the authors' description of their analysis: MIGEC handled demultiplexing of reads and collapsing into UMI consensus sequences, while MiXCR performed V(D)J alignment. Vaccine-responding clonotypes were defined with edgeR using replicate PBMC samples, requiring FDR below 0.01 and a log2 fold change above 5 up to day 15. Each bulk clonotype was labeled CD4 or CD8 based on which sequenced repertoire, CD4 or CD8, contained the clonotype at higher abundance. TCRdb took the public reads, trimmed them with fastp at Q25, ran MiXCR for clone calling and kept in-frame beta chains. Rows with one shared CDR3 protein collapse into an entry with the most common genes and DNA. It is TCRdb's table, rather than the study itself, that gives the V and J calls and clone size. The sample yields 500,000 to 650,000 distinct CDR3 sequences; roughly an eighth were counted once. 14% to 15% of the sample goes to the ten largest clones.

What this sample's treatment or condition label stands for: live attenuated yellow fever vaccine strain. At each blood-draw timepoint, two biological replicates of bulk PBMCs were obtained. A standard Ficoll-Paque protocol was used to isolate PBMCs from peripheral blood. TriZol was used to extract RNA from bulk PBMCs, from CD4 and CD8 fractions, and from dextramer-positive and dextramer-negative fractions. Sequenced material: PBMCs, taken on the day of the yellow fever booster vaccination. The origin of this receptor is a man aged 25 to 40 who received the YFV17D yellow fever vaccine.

The DNA reads TGTGCCACCAGCAGTGAATGGGGCGCGGGCAAAAACATTCAGTACTTC. The translation is CATSSEWGAGKNIQYF. The chain uses TRBV15 and TRBJ2-4, with the D call tentatively TRBD1 or TRBD2, each fitting 5 bases. Taken from cysteine to phenylalanine, the CDR3 has 16 residues. CDR3 DNA only is kept here, 48 bases in frame from base 1. Per the germline V gene (reference sequence), LNHNV is the CDR1 and YYDKDF is the CDR2. The V end loses 3 bases and the J end loses 3 bases, and a stretch of 15 bases separates them. Extended through the reference TRBV15 and TRBJ2-4 proteins, this CDR3 yields the full variable domain: DAMVIQNPRYQVTQFGKPVTLSCSQTLNHNVMYWYQQKSSQAPKLLFHYYDKDFNNEADTPDNFQSRRPNTSFCFLDIRSPGLGDTAMYLCATSSEWGAGKNIQYFGAGTRLSVL.